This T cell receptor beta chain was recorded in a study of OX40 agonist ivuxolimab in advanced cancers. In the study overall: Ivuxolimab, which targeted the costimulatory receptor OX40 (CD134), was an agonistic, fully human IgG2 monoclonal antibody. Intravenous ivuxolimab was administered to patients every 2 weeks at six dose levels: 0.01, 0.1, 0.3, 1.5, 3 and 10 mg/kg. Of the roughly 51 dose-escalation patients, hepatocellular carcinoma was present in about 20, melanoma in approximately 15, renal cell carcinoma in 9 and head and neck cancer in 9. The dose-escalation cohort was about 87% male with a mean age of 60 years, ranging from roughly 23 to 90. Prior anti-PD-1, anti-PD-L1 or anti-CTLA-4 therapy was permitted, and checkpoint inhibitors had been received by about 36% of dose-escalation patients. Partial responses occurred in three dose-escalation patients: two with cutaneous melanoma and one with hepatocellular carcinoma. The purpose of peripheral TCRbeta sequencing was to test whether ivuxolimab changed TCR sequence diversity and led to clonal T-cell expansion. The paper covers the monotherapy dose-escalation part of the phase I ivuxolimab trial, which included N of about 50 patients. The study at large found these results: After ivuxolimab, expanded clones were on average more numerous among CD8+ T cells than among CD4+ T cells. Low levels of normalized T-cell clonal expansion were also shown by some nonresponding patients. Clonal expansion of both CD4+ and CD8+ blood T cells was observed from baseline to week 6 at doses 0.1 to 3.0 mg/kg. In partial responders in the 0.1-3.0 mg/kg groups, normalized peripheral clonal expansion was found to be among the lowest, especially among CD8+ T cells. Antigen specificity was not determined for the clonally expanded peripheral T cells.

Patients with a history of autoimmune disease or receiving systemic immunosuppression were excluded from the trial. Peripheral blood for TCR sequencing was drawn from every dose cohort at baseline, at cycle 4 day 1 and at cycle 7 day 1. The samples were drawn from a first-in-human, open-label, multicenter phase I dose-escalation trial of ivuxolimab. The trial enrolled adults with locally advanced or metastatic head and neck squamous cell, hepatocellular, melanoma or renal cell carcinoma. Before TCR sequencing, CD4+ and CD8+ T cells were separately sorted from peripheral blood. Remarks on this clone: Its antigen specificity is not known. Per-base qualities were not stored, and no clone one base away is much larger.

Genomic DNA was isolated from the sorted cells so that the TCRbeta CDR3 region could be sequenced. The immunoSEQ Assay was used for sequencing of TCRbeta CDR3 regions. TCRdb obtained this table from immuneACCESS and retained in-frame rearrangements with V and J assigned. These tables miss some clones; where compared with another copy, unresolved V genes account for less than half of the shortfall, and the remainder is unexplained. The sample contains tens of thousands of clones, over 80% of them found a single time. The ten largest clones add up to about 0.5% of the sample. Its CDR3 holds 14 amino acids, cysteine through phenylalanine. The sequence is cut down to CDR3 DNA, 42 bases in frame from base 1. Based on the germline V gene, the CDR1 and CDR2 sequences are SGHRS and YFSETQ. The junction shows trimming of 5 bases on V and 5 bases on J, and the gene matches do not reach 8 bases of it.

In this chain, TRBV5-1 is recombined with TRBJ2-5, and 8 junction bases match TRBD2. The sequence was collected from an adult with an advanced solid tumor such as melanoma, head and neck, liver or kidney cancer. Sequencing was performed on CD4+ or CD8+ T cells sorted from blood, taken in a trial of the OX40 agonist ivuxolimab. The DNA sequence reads TGCGCCAGCAGTAGAGCGGGAGATGGGGAGACCCAGTACTTC. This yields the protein CASSRAGDGETQYF.